The rows below give T cell receptor beta chains drawn from one sample of a study of cytomegalovirus exposure and HLA in healthy donors. Clones were read by immunoSEQ multiplex PCR, and TCRdb kept only the in-frame ones, dropping some. The sample has some 150,000 clones, about four fifths seen once. Sequenced material: PBMCs. The origin of the receptors is a man aged 25 to 45 in good health and CMV-seronegative. Both conserved end residues are part of each CDR3. D genes are given only for firm matches. A row's size may be missing; if present it is once, few, many or a size class.

D gene	V gene	J gene	CDR3 length	clone size	CDR3 DNA	CDR3 protein
TRBD1	TRBV2	TRBJ1-1	14	few	TGTGCCAGCAGAGTTAACAGGGGGAACACTGAAGCTTTCTTT	CASRVNRGNTEAFF
TRBD1	TRBV30	TRBJ1-4	13	once	TGTGCCTGGAGCGACAGGGGGAGTGAAAAACTGTTTTTT	CAWSDRGSEKLFF
.	TRBV7-9	TRBJ1-1	14	.	TGTGCCAGCAGCCCCACTCTCGTGAACACTGAAGCTTTCTTT	CASSPTLVNTEAFF
.	TRBV5-1	TRBJ1-6	18	.	TGCGCCAGCAGCTTCAACCTTGGCATAGGACAAGGCCTTTCACCCCTCCACTTT	CASSFNLGIGQGLSPLHF
.	TRBV9	TRBJ2-1	13	.	TGTGCCAGCAGCCCCGCAGGTTACAATGAGCAGTTCTTC	CASSPAGYNEQFF
.	TRBV6-6	TRBJ2-7	14	.	TGTGCCAGCAGTTTACGGGACTCCCGGTACGAGCAGTACTTC	CASSLRDSRYEQYF
.	TRBV30	TRBJ1-2	14	.	TGTGCCTGGAGGGGGGAGGGGCGCGACTATGGCTACACCTTC	CAWRGEGRDYGYTF
TRBD1	TRBV7-9	TRBJ2-1	16	.	TGTTCCAGCAGCTCGTCCGGGACAGGGTATATCCATGAGCAGTTCTTC	CSSSSSGTGYIHEQFF
TRBD2	TRBV7-3	TRBJ2-3	21	.	TGTGCCAGCAGCTTAAGGGGACTAGCGGGAGTGCGCCTCCTTAGCACAGATACGCAGTATTTT	CASSLRGLAGVRLLSTDTQYF
TRBD1	TRBV25-1	TRBJ2-5	18	.	TGTGCCAGCAGTGTCCTAGGGACGACAGGGCCTGACCAAGAGACCCAGTACTTC	CASSVLGTTGPDQETQYF
TRBD1	TRBV14	TRBJ1-4	15	few	TGTGCCAGCAGCCCTCGACAGGGGGGTGGAGAAAAACTGTTTTTT	CASSPRQGGGEKLFF
TRBD1	TRBV9	TRBJ1-4	16	once	TGTGCCAGCAGCGCCGATGGCAGGGGGCATAGTGAAAAACTGTTTTTT	CASSADGRGHSEKLFF
TRBD1	TRBV5-1	TRBJ1-2	14	.	TGCGCCAGCAGTAGGGACAGCAACTCTGTCGGCTACACCTTC	CASSRDSNSVGYTF
.	TRBV6-6	TRBJ1-4	15	once	TGTGCCAGCAGTCTTACAGGGAGAACTAATGAAAAACTGTTTTTT	CASSLTGRTNEKLFF
.	TRBV19	TRBJ1-1	16	.	TGTGCCAGTAGTAGTTCTGGGGAGCAGCGGGAGGCTGAAGCTTTCTTT	CASSSSGEQREAEAFF
TRBD1	TRBV2	TRBJ1-2	15	.	TGTGCCTGTCAGACAGGGGGATTGAAGGGCTATGGCTACACCTTC	CACQTGGLKGYGYTF
TRBD1	TRBV27	TRBJ1-1	13	.	TGTGCCAGCAGTTTAAGTGAAAGGGGGCGAGCTTTCTTT	CASSLSERGRAFF
.	TRBV27	TRBJ1-6	12	.	TGTGCCAGCAGTTTAGGAGGTTCACCCCTCCACTTT	CASSLGGSPLHF
.	TRBV7-9	TRBJ1-2	13	.	TGTGCCAGCAGCTTAGGGACAGCCTATGGCTACACCTTC	CASSLGTAYGYTF
TRBD2	TRBV7-2	TRBJ2-1	15	.	TGTGCCAGCAGCCCCTCGGGGGGGCAGTGGAATGAGCAGTTCTTC	CASSPSGGQWNEQFF
TRBD2	TRBV13	TRBJ2-5	15	.	TGTGCCAGCAGCCAAGGGACTAATCTCAGAGAGACCCAGTACTTC	CASSQGTNLRETQYF
TRBD1	TRBV29-1	TRBJ2-5	15	.	TGCAGCGTTGAATACAGGGGGGAAACCCAAGAGACCCAGTACTTC	CSVEYRGETQETQYF
.	TRBV2	TRBJ1-3	14	few	TGTGCCAGCAGTGAACAGGCATCTGGAAACACCATATATTTT	CASSEQASGNTIYF
TRBD1	TRBV28	TRBJ2-2	16	.	TGTGCCAGCAGTTTTTTTAGGACAGGGAACACCGGGGAGCTGTTTTTT	CASSFFRTGNTGELFF
TRBD2	TRBV19	TRBJ2-3	16	.	TGTGCCAGTAGTACTGGGTGGCGGGAGACGGCAGATACGCAGTATTTT	CASSTGWRETADTQYF
.	TRBV19	TRBJ1-5	13	.	TGTGCCAGTAGAGAAACAGGGAATCAGCCCCAGCATTTT	CASRETGNQPQHF
.	TRBV27	TRBJ1-1	13	.	TGTGCCAGCAGAGAGGGGGTACTCACTGAAGCTTTCTTT	CASREGVLTEAFF
TRBD1	TRBV9	TRBJ1-2	14	.	TGTGCCAGCAGCGGCTCAGGGGGCTTCTATGGCTACACCTTC	CASSGSGGFYGYTF
.	TRBV4-3	TRBJ2-7	17	.	TGCGCCAGCAGCCAAGGATTTTCGACAGAATGGAAATACGAGCAGTACTTC	CASSQGFSTEWKYEQYF
.	TRBV5-4	TRBJ1-3	15	.	TGTGCCAGCAGCTTAGGGACTCAGACTGGAAACACCATATATTTT	CASSLGTQTGNTIYF
.	TRBV11-2	TRBJ2-3	13	.	TGTGCCAGCAGCTTAGATGTGCGGGATACGCAGTATTTT	CASSLDVRDTQYF
TRBD2	TRBV7-8	TRBJ2-3	15	.	TGTGCCAGCACCCCGACTAGCGGGAGAACAGATACGCAGTATTTT	CASTPTSGRTDTQYF
.	TRBV6-1	TRBJ2-1	13	.	TGTGCCAGCAGTGGACTCGTCTACAATGAGCAGTTCTTC	CASSGLVYNEQFF
TRBD1	TRBV27	TRBJ2-7	14	few	TGTGCCAGCAGTTTAGGGACAGGGGCGTACGAGCAGTACTTC	CASSLGTGAYEQYF
.	TRBV7-9	TRBJ1-1	13	once	TGTGCCAGCAGCCTTACCGGGGGCACTGAAGCTTTCTTT	CASSLTGGTEAFF
TRBD1	TRBV7-9	TRBJ1-2	17	.	TGTTCCAGCAGCTCCGATGGGGGGACAGGGGGCACCCATGGCTACACCTTC	CSSSSDGGTGGTHGYTF
.	TRBV29-1	TRBJ2-7	13	.	TGCAGCGTCGCACTTGGGGGCCGGACGGAGCAGTACTTC	CSVALGGRTEQYF
.	TRBV15	TRBJ1-1	15	once	TGTGCCACCAGCAGAGTGCAGGCGACACCGGCATCTGCTTTCTTT	CATSRVQATPASAFF
.	TRBV19	TRBJ2-2	14	.	TGTGCCAGTAGGCAGGGACAGAACACCGGGGAGCTGTTTTTT	CASRQGQNTGELFF
TRBD1	TRBV9	TRBJ1-1	13	.	TGTGCCAGCAGGGGGACAGGGGACACTGAAGCTTTCTTT	CASRGTGDTEAFF
TRBD2	TRBV9	TRBJ2-1	15	.	TGTGCCAGCAGCTCCGGGGGGAGCTCCTACAATGAGCAGTTCTTC	CASSSGGSSYNEQFF
TRBD1	TRBV7-3	TRBJ2-7	14	.	TGTGCCAGCAGCTTAATGGGGACAGGCTACGAGCAGTACTTC	CASSLMGTGYEQYF
TRBD1	TRBV27	TRBJ1-6	16	.	TGTGCCAGCACCACCGCCCCGGACAGGGGGAATTCACCCCTCCACTTT	CASTTAPDRGNSPLHF
.	TRBV5-4	TRBJ1-1	15	.	TGTGCCAGCAGTTCCCCCACAGGGCTGAACACTGAAGCTTTCTTT	CASSSPTGLNTEAFF
TRBD1	TRBV7-9	TRBJ2-5	14	.	TGTTCCAGCAGCTCGGGACAGTATGAGGAGACCCAGTACTTC	CSSSSGQYEETQYF
.	TRBV5-4	TRBJ2-5	13	once	TGTGCCAGCAGCTTGGGACTCCGAGAGACCCAGTACTTC	CASSLGLRETQYF
TRBD1	TRBV28	TRBJ1-6	15	.	TGTGCCAGCAGTGCTCAGACAGGGGTTAGGTCACCCCTCCACTTT	CASSAQTGVRSPLHF
TRBD1	TRBV6-5	TRBJ2-7	15	.	TGTGCCAGCAGTTACTTGGGACAGGGGACTGACGAGCAGTACTTC	CASSYLGQGTDEQYF
TRBD1	TRBV6-1	TRBJ2-1	16	.	TGTGCCAGCAGTGTGAGGGACAGGGTATATGGAAATGAGCAGTTCTTC	CASSVRDRVYGNEQFF
TRBD2	TRBV15	TRBJ2-1	15	.	TGTGCCACCCATAGGACTAGCGGGATCTACAATGAGCAGTTCTTC	CATHRTSGIYNEQFF
.	TRBV7-6	TRBJ2-7	14	.	TGTGCCAGCAGCTTACATGGGCCCTCCTACGAGCAGTACTTC	CASSLHGPSYEQYF
TRBD2	TRBV5-1	TRBJ2-3	15	.	TGCGCCAGCAGCTTGCACGGGAGGGTCACAGATACGCAGTATTTT	CASSLHGRVTDTQYF
TRBD1	TRBV6-5	TRBJ1-2	13	.	TGTGCCAGCAGCGACCAGGGGGCGGGTGGCTACACCTTC	CASSDQGAGGYTF
TRBD2	TRBV7-8	TRBJ2-5	16	once	TGTGCCAGCAGGCGACTAGCGGGAGACCGCCAAGAGACCCAGTACTTC	CASRRLAGDRQETQYF